The T cell receptor beta chain described here comes from a study of Ad26.COV2.S vaccination and SARS-CoV-2 variants. Overall study context: Donor was assigned to the Ad26.COV2.S arm of trial COV1001. The authors gave Ad26.COV2.S intramuscularly, either once or twice 56 days apart.

Clones were sequenced by immunoSEQ multiplex PCR, and TCRdb holds only the in-frame ones, with some missing. The table includes about 460,000 clones, roughly nine tenths detected once. Sample treatment: over 15 received Ad26.COV2.S at low or high dose, single or two shots; about 5 received placebo; per-sample allocation not given. Day 63 following the first vaccine or placebo injection was when the samples were taken. Adults aged 18-55 years in Boston included the donor. The CDR3 is 14 residues long. Per the germline V gene, CDR1 is MNHEY and CDR2 is SVGAGI. V shed 6 bases and J 4 bases; nucleotides not matched to a gene: 5.

The receptor was derived from a person between 18 and 59 years old who received the Ad26.COV2.S COVID-19 vaccine or a placebo. This material consisted of peripheral blood, taken in a trial of Ad26.COV2.S vaccine versus placebo. The rearrangement joins TRBV6-5 to TRBJ1-2, with 10 bases lining up with TRBD1. The chain's CDR3 is CASSGTGAAYGYTF. The CDR3 coding sequence is TGTGCCAGCAGCGGGACAGGGGCGGCCTATGGCTACACCTTC.